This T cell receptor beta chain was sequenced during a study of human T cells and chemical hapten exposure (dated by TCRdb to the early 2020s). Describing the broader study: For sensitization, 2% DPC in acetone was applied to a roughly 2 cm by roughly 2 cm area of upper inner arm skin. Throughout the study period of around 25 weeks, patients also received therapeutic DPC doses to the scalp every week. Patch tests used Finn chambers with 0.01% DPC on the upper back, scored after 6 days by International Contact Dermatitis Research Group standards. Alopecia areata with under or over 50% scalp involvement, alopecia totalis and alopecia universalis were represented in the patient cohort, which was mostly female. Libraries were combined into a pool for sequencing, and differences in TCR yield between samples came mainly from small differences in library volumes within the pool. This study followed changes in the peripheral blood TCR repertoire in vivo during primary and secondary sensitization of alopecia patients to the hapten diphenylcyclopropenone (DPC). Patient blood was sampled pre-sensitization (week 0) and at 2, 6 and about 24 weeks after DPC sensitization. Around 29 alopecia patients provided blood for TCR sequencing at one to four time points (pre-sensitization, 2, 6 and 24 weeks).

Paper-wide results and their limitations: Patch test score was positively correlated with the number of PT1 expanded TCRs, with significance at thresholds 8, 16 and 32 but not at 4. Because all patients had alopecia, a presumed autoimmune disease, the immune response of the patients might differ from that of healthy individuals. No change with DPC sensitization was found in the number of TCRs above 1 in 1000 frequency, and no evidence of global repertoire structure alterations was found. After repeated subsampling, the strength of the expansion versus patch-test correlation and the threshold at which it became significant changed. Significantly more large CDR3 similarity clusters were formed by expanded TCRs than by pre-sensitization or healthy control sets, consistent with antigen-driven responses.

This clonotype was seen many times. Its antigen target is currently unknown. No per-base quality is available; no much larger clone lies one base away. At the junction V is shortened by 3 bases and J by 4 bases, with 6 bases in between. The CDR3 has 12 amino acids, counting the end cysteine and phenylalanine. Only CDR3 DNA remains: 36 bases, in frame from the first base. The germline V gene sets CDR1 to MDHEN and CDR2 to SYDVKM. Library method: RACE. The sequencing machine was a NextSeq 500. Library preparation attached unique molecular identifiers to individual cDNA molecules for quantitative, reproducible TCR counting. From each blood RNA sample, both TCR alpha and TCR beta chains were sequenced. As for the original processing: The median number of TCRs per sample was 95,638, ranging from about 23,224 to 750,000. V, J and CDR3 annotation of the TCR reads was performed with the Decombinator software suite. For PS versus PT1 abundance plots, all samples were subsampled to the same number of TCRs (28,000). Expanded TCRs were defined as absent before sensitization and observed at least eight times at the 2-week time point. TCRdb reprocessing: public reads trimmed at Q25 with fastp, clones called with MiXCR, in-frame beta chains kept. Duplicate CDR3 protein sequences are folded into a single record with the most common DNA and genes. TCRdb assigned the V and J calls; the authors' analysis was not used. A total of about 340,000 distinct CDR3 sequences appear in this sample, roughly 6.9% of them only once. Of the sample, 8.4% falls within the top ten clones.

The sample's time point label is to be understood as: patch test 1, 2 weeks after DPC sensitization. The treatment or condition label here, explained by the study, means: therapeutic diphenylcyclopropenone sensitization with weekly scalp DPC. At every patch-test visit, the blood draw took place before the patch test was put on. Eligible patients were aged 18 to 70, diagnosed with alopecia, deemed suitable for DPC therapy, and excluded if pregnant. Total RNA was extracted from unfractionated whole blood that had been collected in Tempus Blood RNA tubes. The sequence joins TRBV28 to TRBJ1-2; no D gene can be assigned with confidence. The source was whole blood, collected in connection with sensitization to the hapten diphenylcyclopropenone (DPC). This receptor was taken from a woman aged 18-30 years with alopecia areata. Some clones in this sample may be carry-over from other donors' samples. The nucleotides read TGTGCCAGCAGTTTGGAATTCTATGGCTACACCTTC. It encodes CASSLEFYGYTF.